These 32 T cell receptor beta chains share one sample of origin, sequenced in a study of cytomegalovirus exposure and HLA in healthy donors. The PCR used 60 Vbeta and 13 Jbeta primers. Using immunoSEQ multiplex PCR, the repertoire was profiled, and TCRdb retains in-frame clones only, with some absent. The sample has roughly 150,000 clones, over 60% seen once. Sample: PBMCs. These receptors originate from a woman in her forties in good health and CMV-seronegative.

The V gene is TRBV6-5, the J gene TRBJ1-2; TRBD1 matches at 9 bases. With V trimmed by 2 bases and J by 7 bases, 2 bases remained unmatched. Germline assignment: CDR1 MNHEY and CDR2 SVGAGI. This CDR3 region has 13 residues. The CDR3 loop is CASSYGTGSGYTF. The DNA of the CDR3 is TGTGCCAGCAGTTACGGGACAGGGAGTGGCTACACCTTC.

V is TRBV18 and J is TRBJ2-5; TRBD1 aligns across 7 bases. Looked up from germline, CDR1 is KGHSH and CDR2 is LQKENI. This CDR3 comprises 15 residues. The V and J ends lost 8 bases and 4 bases, in that order; junction bases with no gene match: 13. The CDR3 sequence: CASGRQGRTGETQYF. The CDR3 DNA reads TGTGCCAGCGGTCGACAGGGCCGGACCGGAGAGACCCAGTACTTC.

The chain employs TRBV19 and TRBJ2-1; 9 nucleotides align to TRBD1. Germline loops: CDR1 LNHDA, CDR2 SQIVND (reference sequence). J gave up 4 bases and V 4 bases, and 5 bases lay outside the gene matches. CDR3 size: 15 residues. In DNA form, the CDR3 reads TGTGCCAGTAGTAGACAGGGGGAGCTTTACAATGAGCAGTTCTTC. Protein product: CASSRQGELYNEQFF.

J is TRBJ2-7 and V is TRBV11-3; 7 nucleotides agree with TRBD1. There are 13 residues in the CDR3. In germline, CDR1 is SGHNT, CDR2 YENEEA. Losses at the gene ends were 5 bases for V and 2 bases for J; bases not matched to a gene: 3. The CDR3 DNA follows: TGTGCCAGCAGCGACAGGGAGACCTACGAGCAGTACTTC. Translated: CASSDRETYEQYF.

The chain employs TRBV19 and TRBJ2-7; 11 nucleotides line up with TRBD2. Losses at the gene ends were 5 bases for V and 3 bases for J; bases not matched to a gene: 6. The CDR3 contains 15 residues. The germline gives CDR1 LNHDA, CDR2 SQIVND (reference sequence). The CDR3 bases are TGTGCCAGTAGTCCATTTGGGACTAGCGGCTACGAGCAGTACTTC. Translation gives CASSPFGTSGYEQYF.

The chain has TRBV7-9 and TRBJ1-1, with 7 bases matching TRBD1. Germline V gives CDR1 SEHNR, CDR2 FQNEAQ (reference sequence). V lost 5 bases to trimming and J lost 7 bases; unmatched junction nucleotides: 10. The CDR3 runs 14 residues. CDR3 amino acids: CASSPDRDRVEAFF. The CDR3 DNA sequence: TGTGCCAGCAGCCCAGACAGGGACCGGGTTGAAGCTTTCTTT.

This clone was observed a handful of times. The rearrangement uses TRBV7-9 and TRBJ1-4, with 7 bases identical to TRBD1. J gave up 7 bases and V 4 bases, and 9 bases lay outside the gene matches. From germline, CDR1 is SEHNR and CDR2 FQNEAQ (reference sequence). This CDR3 is 15 amino acids long. CDR3: CASSYTGDLGEKLFF. The CDR3 region has the DNA TGTGCCAGCAGCTACACAGGGGATTTAGGTGAAAAACTGTTTTTT.

The chain has TRBV6-1 and TRBJ1-6; D call uncertain. The CDR3 loop spans 15 amino acids. Trimming pared 7 bases from V and 5 bases from J, leaving 15 bases between. Germline values: CDR1 MNHNS, CDR2 SASEGT. The CDR3 nucleotides read TGTGCCAGCACCGCCTGGGCCTGGGATAATTCACCCCTCCACTTT. Its translation is CASTAWAWDNSPLHF.

There are a few counts of this clone. The CDR3 protein is CASSQGGTGGSNQPQHF. The DNA of the CDR3 is TGCGCCAGCAGCCAAGGTGGGACAGGTGGGAGCAATCAGCCCCAGCATTTT. This chain uses TRBV4-1 with TRBJ1-5; 8 bases line up with TRBD1. The ends lost 1 base at V and 1 base at J; junction bases unmatched: 6. The CDR3 runs 17 residues. The germline CDR1 and CDR2 sequences are MGHRA and YSYEKL.

This sequence joins TRBV4-1 and TRBJ2-1; TRBD2 agrees at 13 bases. Germline CDR1 reads MGHRA; CDR2 reads YSYEKL. V lost 4 bases and J lost 3; bases outside the gene matches: 3. This CDR3 contains 16 residues. The CDR3 nucleotides are TGCGCCAGCAGCCCAGGACTAGCGGGAGTCTACAATGAGCAGTTCTTC. It codes for CASSPGLAGVYNEQFF.

The chain couples TRBV6-5 to TRBJ2-7; 9 bases align to TRBD1. With V trimmed by 4 bases and J by 7 bases, 8 bases remained unmatched. The germline CDR1 and CDR2 sequences are MNHEY and SVGAGI. The CDR3 has 14 residues. This chain's CDR3 is CASSFNRGRGEQYF. The CDR3 DNA follows: TGTGCCAGCAGTTTTAACAGGGGGCGGGGAGAGCAGTACTTC.

The CDR3 reads CAISESAGRQNTEAFF. CDR3 nucleotides: TGTGCCATCAGTGAGTCGGCGGGACGGCAGAACACTGAAGCTTTCTTT. The chain is built from TRBV10-3 and TRBJ1-1; D perhaps matches TRBD1 (5 bases). V lost 0 bases to trimming and J lost 1 base, with 12 bases between them. Germline CDR1 is ENHRY and CDR2 is SYGVKD. The CDR3 consists of 16 residues.

V is TRBV5-1 and J is TRBJ2-1; 9 bases map to TRBD1. The CDR3 sequence is 17 residues long. Germline trimming cut 0 bases from V and 6 bases from J; bases unmatched to any gene: 10. CDR1 and CDR2 from the germline V gene are SGHRS and YFSETQ. The CDR3 sequence: CASSLGGGTGNTNEQFF. In nucleotides, the CDR3 is TGCGCCAGCAGCTTGGGTGGTGGGACAGGGAACACCAATGAGCAGTTCTTC.

The chain uses TRBV6-5 and TRBJ2-1, with TRBD1 matching over 7 bases. Unmatched junction bases numbered 4, after V lost 5 bases and J lost 6 bases. The germline gives CDR1 MNHEY, CDR2 SVGAGI. The CDR3 contains 13 residues. This chain's CDR3 is CASSRQGGNEQFF. CDR3 DNA sequence: TGTGCCAGCAGTCGACAGGGTGGCAATGAGCAGTTCTTC.

This clone was observed a handful of times. J is TRBJ1-2 and V is TRBV2; TRBD1 aligns across 7 bases. Losses at the gene ends were 3 bases for V and 0 bases for J; bases not matched to a gene: 7. Germline values: CDR1 SNHLY, CDR2 FYNNEI. This CDR3 comprises 16 residues. The DNA of the CDR3 is TGTGCCAGCAGTGATATCCGGGACAGCGCTAACTATGGCTACACCTTC. Translating gives CASSDIRDSANYGYTF. Variable domain in full (rest from reference TRBV2 and TRBJ1-2): EPEVTQTPSHQVTQMGQEVILRCVPISNHLYFYWYRQILGQKVEFLVSFYNNEISEKSEIFDDQFSVERPDGSNFTLKIRSTKLEDSAMYFCASSDIRDSANYGYTFGSGTRLTVV.

Only a few counts were recorded for this clone. V and J are TRBV5-1 and TRBJ2-5, with D tentatively TRBD2 (5 bases). This CDR3 comprises 15 residues. V was cut by 0 bases and J by 1 base, with 10 bases left in between. Germline V gives CDR1 SGHRS, CDR2 YFSETQ. The CDR3 sequence: CASSLGRTGQETQYF. The CDR3 nucleotides read TGCGCCAGCAGCTTGGGGAGGACGGGCCAAGAGACCCAGTACTTC.

The chain combines TRBV10-3 with TRBJ2-3, with D unresolved. Deletions cut 5 bases from V and 0 bases from J, with 15 bases between. The CDR3 is 16 amino acids. The germline V gene has CDR1 ENHRY and CDR2 SYGVKD. This CDR3 reads CAISTATKASTDTQYF. CDR3 nucleotide sequence: TGTGCCATCAGTACCGCAACTAAGGCAAGCACAGATACGCAGTATTTT.

This clone has just a few counts. The gene calls are TRBV5-5 and TRBJ1-1, with D uncertain. V was pared by 6 bases and J by 4 bases, with 7 bases between. Germline CDR1 SGHKS, CDR2 YYEKEE (reference sequence). This CDR3 comprises 11 residues. The CDR3 bases are TGTGCCAGCATCGCGGGCACTGAAGCTTTCTTT. This codes for CASIAGTEAFF.

This chain uses TRBV19 with TRBJ2-3; 7 nucleotides align to TRBD1. CDR3 length: 16 residues. CDR1 and CDR2 (germline): LNHDA, SQIVND (reference sequence). V trimming: 1 base; J trimming: 5 bases; junction bases outside the gene matches: 9. The CDR3 DNA sequence: TGTGCCAGTAGTATAGGTAGACAGGGCTGGGGAGATACGCAGTATTTT. Its translation: CASSIGRQGWGDTQYF.

The gene calls are TRBV6-9 and TRBJ1-5; 7 bases agree with TRBD1. The CDR3 is 15 residues long. Trimming removed 6 bases from V and 3 bases from J; junction bases left unmatched: 8. CDR1 is MNHGY, CDR2 SVAAGI, per germline. The CDR3 region is CASRRKQGSNQPQHF. In DNA, the CDR3 is TGTGCCAGCAGAAGGAAACAGGGGTCCAATCAGCCCCAGCATTTT.

This chain connects TRBV2 to TRBJ2-1, with D perhaps matching TRBD2 (6 bases). CDR3 length: 15 amino acids. V lost 2 bases to trimming and J lost 8 bases, with 16 bases between them. The germline CDR1 and CDR2 sequences are SNHLY and FYNNEI. The CDR3 nucleotides read TGTGCCAGCAGTGAATTTGTGGGGACTCCCCATGAGCAGTTCTTC. Translation gives CASSEFVGTPHEQFF. The variable domain in full, completed from reference TRBV2 and TRBJ2-1, reads EPEVTQTPSHQVTQMGQEVILRCVPISNHLYFYWYRQILGQKVEFLVSFYNNEISEKSEIFDDQFSVERPDGSNFTLKIRSTKLEDSAMYFCASSEFVGTPHEQFFGPGTRLTVL.

V usage is TRBV6-5 and J usage is TRBJ1-1; D is ambiguous. The germline V gene encodes CDR1 MNHEY and CDR2 SVGAGI. Trimming cost V 6 bases and J 1 base, with 9 bases left between them. CDR3 length: 13 amino acids. The CDR3 region has the DNA TGTGCCAGCAGACTTGTTGGGAACACTGAAGCTTTCTTT. As protein: CASRLVGNTEAFF.

The chain joins TRBV5-8 to TRBJ1-5; tentative D call: TRBD1 (6 bases). V lost 3 bases and J lost 6, with 10 bases in between. The germline V gene has CDR1 SGHTS and CDR2 YDEGEE. This CDR3 has 13 amino acids. The CDR3 bases are TGTGCCAGCAGCTCAGGGGATGGTCAGCCCCAGCATTTT. This encodes CASSSGDGQPQHF. The full variable domain, rest sourced from reference TRBV5-8 and TRBJ1-5, is EAGVTQSPTHLIKTRGQQATLRCSPISGHTSVYWYQQALGLGLQFLLWYDEGEERNRGNFPPRFSGRQFPNYSSELNVNALELEDSALYLCASSSGDGQPQHFGDGTRLSIL.

This chain connects TRBV6-5 to TRBJ1-2; D ambiguous. The V gene lost 0 bases and the J gene lost 3 bases, with 11 bases spanning the gap. The CDR3 spans 15 residues. The V gene's germline CDR1 is MNHEY and CDR2 SVGAGI. CDR3 sequence reads: CASSYSPRTYYGYTF. In DNA form, the CDR3 reads TGTGCCAGCAGTTACTCTCCCCGGACTTACTATGGCTACACCTTC.

The V and J genes are TRBV5-1 and TRBJ2-7, with D unclear. The V end lost 4 bases, the J end lost 3 bases, and 11 bases lay between the germline ends. The CDR3 covers 13 residues. Germline CDR1 SGHRS, CDR2 YFSETQ. The CDR3 DNA reads TGCGCCAGCAGCCGAGAATCTTTCTACGAGCAGTACTTC. Translation: CASSRESFYEQYF.

The chain is built from TRBV7-9 and TRBJ2-1, with TRBD2 identical over 11 bases. CDR3 length: 19 residues. Trimming cost V 5 bases and J 1 base; bases outside gene matches: 13. Germline lookup yields CDR1 SEHNR and CDR2 FQNEAQ (reference sequence). CDR3 bases: TGTGCCAGCAGCCGCCCCCGTAGCGGGGGGGCCCAATCCTACAATGAGCAGTTCTTC. Translated: CASSRPRSGGAQSYNEQFF.

The V gene is TRBV2, the J gene TRBJ1-2; 7 bases align to TRBD1. This CDR3 is 13 amino acids long. Germline loops: CDR1 SNHLY, CDR2 FYNNEI. Trimming took 4 bases from V and 4 from J; bases not matched to a gene: 3. CDR3 sequence: CASSGTGLYGYTF. For the CDR3, the DNA is TGTGCCAGCAGTGGGACAGGACTCTATGGCTACACCTTC.

The CDR3 nucleotides read TGTGCCAGCAGTGAAAACGAGGCAAGGGGTGAAGCTTTCTTT. As protein: CASSENEARGEAFF. The chain uses TRBV25-1 and TRBJ1-1; a weak D match, TRBD1 (5 bases). Looked up from germline, CDR1 is MGHDK and CDR2 is SYGVNS. V was trimmed by 2 bases and J by 7 bases, leaving 14 bases between them. This CDR3 contains 14 residues.

This clone was counted between two and nine times. J is TRBJ1-2 and V is TRBV5-1; no clear D gene. Trimming cost V 4 bases and J 2 bases, with 15 bases left between them. The CDR3 spans 15 residues. The germline V gene encodes CDR1 SGHRS and CDR2 YFSETQ. The chain's CDR3 is CASSPDRGLNYGYTF. CDR3 DNA sequence: TGCGCCAGCAGCCCTGACCGAGGCCTCAACTATGGCTACACCTTC.

The rearrangement links TRBV15 to TRBJ2-7, with D perhaps TRBD1 (5 bases). Between the trimmed V and J ends, which lost 1 base and 6 bases, there was a span of 13 bases. CDR3 length equals 14 residues. Germline values: CDR1 LNHNV, CDR2 YYDKDF (reference sequence). CDR3 residues: CATSRVGQGREQYF. The CDR3 DNA follows: TGTGCCACCAGCAGAGTGGGGCAGGGTCGCGAGCAGTACTTC. The variable domain in full, with the rest retrieved from reference TRBV15 and TRBJ2-7, is DAMVIQNPRYQVTQFGKPVTLSCSQTLNHNVMYWYQQKSSQAPKLLFHYYDKDFNNEADTPDNFQSRRPNTSFCFLDIRSPGLGDTAMYLCATSRVGQGREQYFGPGTRLTVT.

J is TRBJ1-3 and V is TRBV29-1, with D perhaps TRBD1 (6 bases). Germline V gives CDR1 SQVTM, CDR2 ANQGSEA. Trimming left V 0 bases short and J 5 bases short, with 11 bases between. The CDR3 spans 14 residues. The CDR3 sequence: CSVEDRGIRNTIYF. As DNA, the CDR3 is TGCAGCGTTGAAGACAGGGGCATCAGAAACACCATATATTTT.

The CDR3 DNA is TGTGCCAGCAGTGATCGGGCAGGGGAAGATACGCAGTATTTT. Its translation is CASSDRAGEDTQYF. The chain recombines TRBV2 with TRBJ2-3; weak D call: TRBD1 (6 bases). Germline V gene data show CDR1 as SNHLY and CDR2 as FYNNEI. The length of the CDR3 is 14 residues. Between the trimmed V and J ends, which lost 3 bases and 5 bases, there was a span of 12 bases.